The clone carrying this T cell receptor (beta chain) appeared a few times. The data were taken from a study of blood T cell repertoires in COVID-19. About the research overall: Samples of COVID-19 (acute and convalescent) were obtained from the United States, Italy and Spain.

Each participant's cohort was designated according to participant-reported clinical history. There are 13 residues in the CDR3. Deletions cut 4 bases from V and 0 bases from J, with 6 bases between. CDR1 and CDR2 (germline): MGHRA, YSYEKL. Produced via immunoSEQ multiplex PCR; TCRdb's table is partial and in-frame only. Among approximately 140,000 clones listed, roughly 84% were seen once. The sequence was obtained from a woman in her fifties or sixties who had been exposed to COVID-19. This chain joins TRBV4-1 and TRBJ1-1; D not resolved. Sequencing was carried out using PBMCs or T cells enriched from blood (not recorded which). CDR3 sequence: CASSPTMNTEAFF. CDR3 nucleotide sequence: TGCGCCAGCAGCCCAACAATGAACACTGAAGCTTTCTTT.